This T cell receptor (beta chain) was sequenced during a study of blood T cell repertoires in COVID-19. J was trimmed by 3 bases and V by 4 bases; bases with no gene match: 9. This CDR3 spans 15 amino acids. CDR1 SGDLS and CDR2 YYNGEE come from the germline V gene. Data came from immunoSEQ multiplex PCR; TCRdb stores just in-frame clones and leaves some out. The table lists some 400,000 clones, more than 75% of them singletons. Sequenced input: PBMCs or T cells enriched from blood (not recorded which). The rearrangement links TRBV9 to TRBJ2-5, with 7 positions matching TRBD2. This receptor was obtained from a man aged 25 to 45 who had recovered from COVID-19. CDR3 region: CASSPRTSWEETQYF. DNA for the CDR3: TGTGCCAGCAGCCCTCGGACTAGTTGGGAAGAGACCCAGTACTTC.